The 20 T cell receptor beta chains below all came from one sample that was sequenced in a study of cytomegalovirus exposure and HLA in healthy donors. PCR employed 60 Vbeta and 13 Jbeta primers. Assay: immunoSEQ multiplex PCR; the TCRdb copy retains only in-frame clones and omits some. The sample records around 160,000 clones, 78% being singletons. Sequencing used PBMCs. The receptors shown here come from a man in his forties or fifties in good health and CMV-seropositive.

The CDR3 DNA is TGCGCCAGCAGCGAAGGGACAACAACTAATGAAAAACTGTTTTTT. This sequence encodes CASSEGTTTNEKLFF. The J gene is TRBJ1-4, the V gene TRBV5-1, with D possibly TRBD1 on 6 matching bases. Trimming removed 4 bases from V and 0 bases from J, with 10 bases in between. Germline CDR1 and CDR2: SGHRS and YFSETQ. The CDR3 is 15 residues long. Together with reference TRBV5-1 and TRBJ1-4, the CDR3 gives the full variable domain: KAGVTQTPRYLIKTRGQQVTLSCSPISGHRSVSWYQQTPGQGLQFLFEYFSETQRNKGNFPGRFSGRQFSNSRSEMNVSTLELGDSALYLCASSEGTTTNEKLFFGSGTQLSVL.

In this sample, this clone turned up a few times. The chain links TRBV27 to TRBJ2-3; a possible D gene is TRBD2 (6 bases). The CDR3 extends over 14 amino acids. V was cut by 4 bases and J by 4 bases, with 12 bases left in between. From germline, CDR1 is MNHEY and CDR2 SMNVEV (reference sequence). Here the CDR3 DNA reads TGTGCCAGCAGTTGGGTGGCGGGATCAGATACGCAGTATTTT. Protein product: CASSWVAGSDTQYF.

The chain carries TRBV4-1 and TRBJ1-5; no clear D gene. CDR1 is MGHRA, CDR2 YSYEKL, per germline. Trimming removed 3 bases from V and 3 bases from J, with 12 bases in between. This CDR3 spans 15 amino acids. The CDR3 here is CASSQIWPDNQPQHF. In nucleotides, the CDR3 is TGCGCCAGCAGCCAGATATGGCCAGACAATCAGCCCCAGCATTTT.

J is TRBJ2-1 and V is TRBV7-6; the match to TRBD1 covers 9 bases. The J segment lost 10 bases and the V segment lost 5 bases, leaving 9 bases of the junction unmatched. In germline, CDR1 is SGHVS, CDR2 FNYEAQ. The length of the CDR3 is 14 residues. CDR3 nucleotides: TGTGCCAGCAGCCTACGGACAGGGGACGGGGAGCAGTTCTTC. Translated: CASSLRTGDGEQFF.

This clone showed up just once. V is TRBV19 and J is TRBJ1-2; a possible D gene is TRBD1 (6 bases). V was cut by 5 bases and J by 4 bases, with 20 bases left in between. This CDR3 contains 16 residues. The germline CDR1 and CDR2 sequences are LNHDA and SQIVND (reference sequence). CDR3 sequence reads: CASSSQGMGFVYGYTF. CDR3 bases: TGTGCCAGTAGTTCGCAGGGGATGGGGTTTGTCTATGGCTACACCTTC. The variable domain in full, with the rest retrieved from reference TRBV19 and TRBJ1-2, is DGGITQSPKYLFRKEGQNVTLSCEQNLNHDAMYWYRQDPGQGLRLIYYSQIVNDFQKGDIAEGYSVSREKKESFPLTVTSAQKNPTAFYLCASSSQGMGFVYGYTFGSGTRLTVV.

Only a few counts were recorded for this clone. CDR3 sequence reads: CASRTGGEGNQPQHF. CDR3 nucleotide sequence: TGTGCCAGCCGAACAGGGGGCGAAGGCAATCAGCCCCAGCATTTT. The chain carries TRBV21-1 and TRBJ1-5; the table's D call TRBD1 went unverified against the DNA. TRBV21-1 is a pseudogene segment. The CDR3 runs 15 residues.

This chain uses TRBV28 with TRBJ2-1; a possible D gene is TRBD2 (5 bases). The V end was cut by 7 bases, the J end by 7 bases, with 29 bases between. There are 18 residues in the CDR3. The V gene's germline CDR1 is MDHEN and CDR2 SYDVKM. CDR3 in amino acids: CASTVTRVYRSPKNEQFF. The CDR3 nucleotides are TGTGCCAGCACCGTTACTAGGGTTTATAGATCCCCGAAAAATGAGCAGTTCTTC.

This clone was detected a few times. J is TRBJ1-6 and V is TRBV9, with TRBD1 matching 10 bases. Germline-derived CDR1 and CDR2 are SGDLS and YYNGEE. After removal of 0 bases from V and 9 bases from J, the junction contained 0 bases not matched to a gene. The CDR3 extends over 14 amino acids. The CDR3 region is CASSVGDRGSPLHF. CDR3 nucleotide sequence: TGTGCCAGCAGCGTAGGGGACAGGGGTTCACCCCTCCACTTT. Full variable domain (rest looked up from reference TRBV9 and TRBJ1-6): DSGVTQTPKHLITATGQRVTLRCSPRSGDLSVYWYQQSLDQGLQFLIQYYNGEERAKGNILERFSAQQFPDLHSELNLSSLELGDSALYFCASSVGDRGSPLHFGNGTRLTVT.

J is TRBJ1-4 and V is TRBV7-9; D unclear. This CDR3 spans 12 amino acids. The V gene lost 7 bases and the J gene lost 7 bases, with 10 bases spanning the gap. The germline CDR1 and CDR2 sequences are SEHNR and FQNEAQ (reference sequence). As DNA, the CDR3 is TGTGCCAGCAAAGGAGTGGGTGAAAAACTGTTTTTT. Protein: CASKGVGEKLFF.

The chain combines TRBV30 with TRBJ2-5; TRBD2 aligns across 8 bases. TRBJ2-7 explains the end of the DNA better; the J call may be wrong. CDR3 length: 14 amino acids. The germline V gene encodes CDR1 GTSNPN and CDR2 SVGIG (reference sequence). CDR3 sequence (DNA): TGTGCCTGGGACGCCGGGACTAGAGCCTACGAGCAGTACTTC. This encodes CAWDAGTRAYEQYF.

The chain has TRBV6-5 and TRBJ2-5, with 7 bases that match TRBD2. The junction had 4 bases not matched to a gene; V was cut back by 2 bases and J by 1 base. The CDR3 length is 15 residues. Germline V gene data show CDR1 as MNHEY and CDR2 as SVGAGI. As DNA, the CDR3 is TGTGCCAGCAGTTACGGGGCTAGCGGCCAAGAGACCCAGTACTTC. This translates into CASSYGASGQETQYF.

The chain joins TRBV7-8 to TRBJ2-1; 9 nucleotides match TRBD2. The CDR3 is 16 residues long. After removal of 1 base from V and 13 bases from J, the junction contained 14 bases not matched to a gene. In germline, CDR1 is SGHVS, CDR2 FQNEAQ. The CDR3 bases are TGTGCCAGCAGCTTAGTCTTGGCGGGAGGGCCGTCGGGCCAGTTCTTC. Its protein product is CASSLVLAGGPSGQFF.

V is TRBV2 and J is TRBJ1-5, with D maybe TRBD1 (6 bases). CDR3 length equals 15 residues. Germline CDR1 reads SNHLY; CDR2 reads FYNNEI. Trimming removed 6 bases at V and 0 bases at J, with 12 bases between. DNA of the CDR3: TGTGCCAGCAGCGCTACAGGGCTTAGCAATCAGCCCCAGCATTTT. It yields the protein CASSATGLSNQPQHF.

V usage is TRBV18 and J usage is TRBJ1-1; weak D call: TRBD1 (5 bases). The V end lost 0 bases, the J end lost 11 bases, and 13 bases lay between the germline ends. This CDR3 is built from 13 residues. Germline V gene sequence: CDR1 KGHSH, CDR2 LQKENI. The CDR3 protein is CASSPPAGDYAFF. The CDR3 DNA reads as TGTGCCAGCTCACCACCGGCGGGGGACTACGCTTTCTTT.

J is TRBJ2-6 and V is TRBV15; D not certain. Germline V lookup: CDR1 LNHNV, CDR2 YYDKDF (reference sequence). CDR3 length equals 17 residues. The V and J ends lost 3 bases and 0 bases respectively, with 12 bases between them. Here the CDR3 reads CATSRKTFSSGANVLTF. CDR3 DNA sequence: TGTGCCACCAGCAGGAAGACATTCTCCTCTGGGGCCAACGTCCTGACTTTC. The variable domain in full, with the rest retrieved from reference TRBV15 and TRBJ2-6, is DAMVIQNPRYQVTQFGKPVTLSCSQTLNHNVMYWYQQKSSQAPKLLFHYYDKDFNNEADTPDNFQSRRPNTSFCFLDIRSPGLGDTAMYLCATSRKTFSSGANVLTFGAGSRLTVL.

The chain is built from TRBV7-9 and TRBJ2-3; 8 nucleotides line up with TRBD2. The germline V gene has CDR1 SEHNR and CDR2 FQNEAQ (reference sequence). The J segment lost 4 bases and the V segment lost 4 bases, leaving 7 bases of the junction unmatched. The CDR3 is 15 amino acids. The CDR3 here is CASSSGGFGADTQYF. DNA of the CDR3: TGTGCCAGCAGCTCGGGGGGGTTTGGCGCAGATACGCAGTATTTT.

This clone was counted between two and nine times. V is TRBV28 and J is TRBJ2-1, with TRBD2 identical over 11 bases. Germline assignment: CDR1 MDHEN and CDR2 SYDVKM. The CDR3 extends over 17 amino acids. With 7 bases clipped from V and 3 bases from J, the junction kept 11 bases outside the gene matches. As DNA, the CDR3 is TGTGCCAGCACCGAGGTAGCGGGAGGGCCCGACTACAATGAGCAGTTCTTC. Translation gives CASTEVAGGPDYNEQFF.

This clone was seen a few times. The chain links TRBV10-3 to TRBJ1-5; D ambiguous. This CDR3 comprises 15 residues. V was pared by 0 bases and J by 0 bases, with 6 bases between. Looked up from germline, CDR1 is ENHRY and CDR2 is SYGVKD. In DNA form, the CDR3 reads TGTGCCATCAGTGAGTCTCAGTATAGCAATCAGCCCCAGCATTTT. Translation: CAISESQYSNQPQHF.

The chain combines TRBV12-5 with TRBJ2-1; 7 nucleotides align to TRBD2. The CDR3 is 15 amino acids. Germline V gene lookup returns CDR1 LGHNT and CDR2 FRNRAP. J gave up 0 bases and V 5 bases, and 4 bases lay outside the gene matches. In nucleotides, the CDR3 is TGTGCTAGTGGTGCCAGCGGGACCTCCTACAATGAGCAGTTCTTC. Its protein product is CASGASGTSYNEQFF.

This clone was observed a handful of times. The chain combines TRBV2 with TRBJ1-5; D possibly corresponds to TRBD1 (5 bases). The germline V gene has CDR1 SNHLY and CDR2 FYNNEI. This CDR3 is built from 14 residues. Trimming took 4 bases from V and 4 from J, leaving 11 bases between them. The CDR3: CASSGDSWNQPQHF. In nucleotides, the CDR3 is TGTGCCAGCAGTGGTGACAGTTGGAATCAGCCCCAGCATTTT.